This entry describes one T cell receptor beta chain. Antigen unknown. The use of a sample-barcoded 5' primer and a J-beta primer mix characterized a second PCR of roughly 6 to 12 cycles. From the 5' RACE reads, TCRdb called clonotypes with MiXCR, one entry per CDR3 protein. The sample lists about 570,000 distinct CDR3 sequences, approximately 25% occurring once. The sample belongs to a study of blood T cells in healthy people across ages. Findings and caveats of the study: With age, beta diversity per million T cells declined roughly linearly, significantly by about 37.

The clonotype comes from an older woman in good health. The sequenced sample was blood.

The CDR3 here is CASSLSVGHRGWAEAFF. The CDR3 DNA sequence: TGTGCCAGCAGCTTATCAGTGGGACATCGAGGATGGGCTGAAGCTTTCTTT. The rearrangement links TRBV13 to TRBJ1-1; weak D call: TRBD1 (6 bases). Looked up from germline, CDR1 is PRHDT and CDR2 is FYEKMQ (reference sequence). The length of the CDR3 is 17 residues. V was cut by 2 bases and J by 6 bases, with 22 bases left in between.